Following are 28 T cell receptor beta chains from one sample sequenced in a study of T-cell memory formation after mild COVID-19 (dated by TCRdb to 2020 to 2022). To prepare the library, 5' RACE was applied. The run used an Illumina NovaSeq 6000. TCRdb reran the public reads through fastp at Q25 and MiXCR, keeping productive beta chains. Each record represents a unique CDR3 protein, reported with the most common genes and DNA among its rows. Recorded for this sample are 300,000 to 400,000 distinct CDR3 sequences; approximately 15% of them occurred a single time. About 24% of the sample is in the top ten clones. Material for sequencing was PBMCs or a T cell subset sorted from them (not recorded which). These receptors were collected from a man younger than 35 who had mild COVID-19 (a few samples of this study predate the infection). The sample titles of this study are shuffled in the database, so cell type and time point are left out; the donor was told from shared clones.

This sequence joins TRBV19 and TRBJ2-2; 7 bases are a match to TRBD1. Germline V lookup: CDR1 LNHDA, CDR2 SQIVND (reference sequence). Trimming took 5 bases from V and 6 from J; bases not matched to a gene: 6. The CDR3 is 14 residues long. DNA of the CDR3: TGTGCCAGTAGTCCTACAGGACAGGCCGGGGAGCTGTTTTTT. It translates to CASSPTGQAGELFF.

The chain joins TRBV27 to TRBJ2-2, with TRBD1 as a possible D gene (6 bases). The CDR3 runs 16 residues. Germline V gene sequence: CDR1 MNHEY, CDR2 SMNVEV (reference sequence). The V end lost 4 bases, the J end lost 2 bases, and 14 bases lay between the germline ends. The chain's CDR3 is CASSSTGQVNTGELFF. The CDR3 nucleotides read TGTGCCAGCAGTTCGACGGGACAAGTTAACACCGGGGAGCTGTTTTTT.

This clonotype was seen more than once but under ten times. The chain is built from TRBV12-3 or TRBV12-4 and TRBJ1-5, with D unclear. The CDR3 contains 16 residues. Trimming removed 5 bases at V and 3 bases at J, with 17 bases between. DNA of the CDR3: TGTGCCAGCAGTCCTACTCTTGGACGGTTCAATCAGCCCCAGCATTTT. As protein: CASSPTLGRFNQPQHF.

Many counts were recorded for this clonotype. The chain couples TRBV7-9 to TRBJ2-7; no reliable D call. Germline lookup yields CDR1 SEHNR and CDR2 FQNEAQ (reference sequence). Trimming shortened V by 3 bases and J by 5 bases, and 23 bases separated the two germline ends. The CDR3 totals 17 residues. The CDR3: CASSFVLTHSGFNEQYF. The CDR3 coding sequence is TGTGCCAGCAGCTTTGTCCTGACTCATTCGGGTTTTAACGAGCAGTACTTC.

J is TRBJ2-7 and V is TRBV7-9; 11 bases map to TRBD2. Unmatched junction bases numbered 5, after V lost 4 bases and J lost 3 bases. Germline-derived CDR1 and CDR2 are SEHNR and FQNEAQ (reference sequence). CDR3 length: 15 residues. The CDR3, as DNA: TGTGCCAGCAGCTCCACTAGCGGGGGACTCTACGAGCAGTACTTC. This sequence encodes CASSSTSGGLYEQYF.

The V and J genes are TRBV9 and TRBJ1-1, with a weak D call TRBD1 (6 bases). The CDR3 has 14 amino acids. The V gene lost 5 bases and the J gene lost 4 bases, with 15 bases spanning the gap. The V gene's germline CDR1 is SGDLS and CDR2 YYNGEE. The CDR3 sequence: CASSRGDRSTEAFF. For the CDR3, the DNA is TGTGCCAGCAGTCGAGGAGACAGGAGCACTGAAGCTTTCTTT.

V usage is TRBV5-1 and J usage is TRBJ2-7; the match to TRBD1 covers 9 bases. The CDR3 totals 14 residues. The junction had 2 bases not matched to a gene; V was cut back by 0 bases and J by 4 bases. The germline gives CDR1 SGHRS, CDR2 YFSETQ. The CDR3 DNA is TGCGCCAGCAGCTTGGTGGACAGGGGTTACGAGCAGTACTTC. Its protein product is CASSLVDRGYEQYF.

This clonotype was detected a few times. The rearrangement links TRBV7-2 to TRBJ1-5; D is unresolved. Germline V CDR1 and CDR2: SGHTA, FQGNSA. V dropped 2 bases and J dropped 1 base, with 12 bases sitting between them. The CDR3 totals 16 residues. The CDR3 DNA reads TGTGCCAGCAGCTTATTTTTGATGACAAGCAATCAGCCCCAGCATTTT. It is translated as CASSLFLMTSNQPQHF.

The chain couples TRBV6-4 to TRBJ2-1, with 8 bases that match TRBD2. Germline-derived CDR1 and CDR2 are MRHNA and SNTAGT. The CDR3 consists of 15 residues. Trimming removed 6 bases from V and 5 bases from J; junction bases left unmatched: 9. The CDR3 nucleotides read TGTGCCAGCAGCCCAAACGGGGGGGCGCACAATGAGCAGTTCTTC. It translates to CASSPNGGAHNEQFF.

This clonotype has only a few counts. The chain has TRBV6-5 and TRBJ1-1, with no clear D. The CDR3 is made up of 13 amino acids. Germline V lookup: CDR1 MNHEY, CDR2 SVGAGI. Trimming cost V 4 bases and J 0 bases, with 6 bases left between them. CDR3 DNA: TGTGCCAGCAGTTGGTACGTGAACACTGAAGCTTTCTTT. Translating it yields CASSWYVNTEAFF.

The chain combines TRBV11-2 with TRBJ2-3; D possibly corresponds to TRBD1 (6 bases). Germline V lookup: CDR1 SGHAT, CDR2 FQNNGV. This CDR3 contains 15 residues. Trimming removed 5 bases at V and 1 base at J, with 13 bases between. CDR3 residues: CASSHRQAGTDTQYF. In DNA form, the CDR3 reads TGTGCCAGCAGCCATCGACAGGCGGGCACAGATACGCAGTATTTT.

The chain carries TRBV6-5 and TRBJ2-3; the D is unclear. Germline V gives CDR1 MNHEY, CDR2 SVGAGI. Deletions cut 0 bases from V and 1 base from J, with 11 bases between. This CDR3 spans 16 amino acids. The CDR3 loop is CASSYSPPRGTDTQYF. As DNA, the CDR3 is TGTGCCAGCAGTTACTCTCCTCCTCGGGGCACAGATACGCAGTATTTT.

In its sample, this clonotype was seen a few times. V usage is TRBV6-5 and J usage is TRBJ2-7; 8 nucleotides match TRBD1. This CDR3 contains 17 residues. Unmatched junction bases numbered 14, after V lost 6 bases and J lost 1 base. CDR1 is MNHEY, CDR2 SVGAGI, per germline. The CDR3 DNA reads TGTGCCAGCAGAGCTAGATGGGACAGGTTGGGTTCCTACGAGCAGTACGTC. It translates to CASRARWDRLGSYEQYV.

With respect to this clonotype: It is likely a read error, because the conserved phenylalanine at the end of the CDR3 is missing. The J gene is TRBJ2-5, the V gene TRBV11-2; a weak D match, TRBD2 (6 bases). The CDR3 extends over 13 amino acids. V was cut by 5 bases and J by 9 bases, with 16 bases left in between. Germline V gene data show CDR1 as SGHAT and CDR2 as FQNNGV. The CDR3 reads CASSPGPDYAQYL. Written as DNA, the CDR3 is TGTGCCAGCAGCCCCGGGCCGGACTATGCCCAGTACTTA.

V is TRBV12-3 or TRBV12-4 and J is TRBJ2-1; 9 bases are shared with TRBD1. CDR3 length equals 16 residues. Losses at the gene ends were 2 bases for V and 3 bases for J; bases not matched to a gene: 5. CDR3 bases: TGTGCCAGCAGTTTATTGGGGACAGGGCTCTACAATGAGCAGTTCTTC. The encoded protein is CASSLLGTGLYNEQFF.

The chain employs TRBV7-9 and TRBJ2-5; 11 bases line up with TRBD2. The CDR3 length is 17 residues. In germline, CDR1 is SEHNR, CDR2 FQNEAQ (reference sequence). V was pared by 6 bases and J by 2 bases, with 11 bases of the junction left unmatched. The CDR3, as DNA: TGTGCCAGCAGACTTGGGTTCGGGACTAGCGGACAAGAGACCCAGTACTTC. Translated, it gives CASRLGFGTSGQETQYF.

This clonotype was seen only a few times. The J gene is TRBJ1-1, the V gene TRBV9, with 9 bases identical to TRBD1. Germline values: CDR1 SGDLS, CDR2 YYNGEE. V lost 4 bases, J lost 4 bases, and 8 bases stayed unmatched. CDR3 size: 15 residues. The CDR3 DNA sequence: TGTGCCAGCAGCTTAACGACAGGGGGAGGCACTGAAGCTTTCTTT. The encoded protein is CASSLTTGGGTEAFF.

This clonotype was seen a handful of times. This chain joins TRBV12-3 or TRBV12-4 and TRBJ1-6; no definite D call. The CDR3 contains 14 residues. The V end was cut by 3 bases, the J end by 9 bases, with 12 bases between. The CDR3 loop is CASSFSGLGSPLHF. The CDR3 DNA follows: TGTGCCAGCAGTTTCTCCGGTTTGGGTTCACCCCTCCACTTT.

This clonotype was observed many times. This chain connects TRBV12-5 to TRBJ2-7; the D gene could be TRBD1 or TRBD2 (5 bases each). Germline V lookup: CDR1 LGHNT, CDR2 FRNRAP. V dropped 0 bases and J dropped 2 bases, with 17 bases sitting between them. This CDR3 is built from 17 residues. The CDR3 is CASGLVRLTAEPYEQYF. For the CDR3, the DNA is TGTGCTAGTGGTTTGGTACGATTGACAGCGGAACCCTACGAGCAGTACTTC. Drawing the rest from reference TRBV12-5 and TRBJ2-7, the complete variable domain is DARVTQTPRHKVTEMGQEVTMRCQPILGHNTVFWYRQTMMQGLELLAYFRNRAPLDDSGMPKDRFSAEMPDATLATLKIQPSEPRDSAVYFCASGLVRLTAEPYEQYFGPGTRLTVT.

The chain joins TRBV29-1 to TRBJ2-2, with D perhaps TRBD2 (5 bases). This CDR3 has 13 residues. Per germline, CDR1 SQVTM and CDR2 ANQGSEA. The ends were cut back, 7 bases at V and 5 bases at J, with 14 bases in the middle. The DNA of the CDR3 is TGCAGCGCCCTAACCCGCGGGACCGGGGAGCTGTTTTTT. As protein: CSALTRGTGELFF.

The chain combines TRBV5-1 with TRBJ2-7; no reliable D call. The germline gives CDR1 SGHRS, CDR2 YFSETQ. The CDR3 loop spans 15 amino acids. Trimming took 2 bases from V and 0 from J, leaving 12 bases between them. Written as DNA, the CDR3 is TGCGCCAGCAGCTTTCGCAGATCAGACTCCTACGAGCAGTACTTC. Amino acid sequence: CASSFRRSDSYEQYF. Looking up the rest from reference TRBV5-1 and TRBJ2-7 gives the full variable domain: KAGVTQTPRYLIKTRGQQVTLSCSPISGHRSVSWYQQTPGQGLQFLFEYFSETQRNKGNFPGRFSGRQFSNSRSEMNVSTLELGDSALYLCASSFRRSDSYEQYFGPGTRLTVT.

This clonotype was seen only a few times. The chain joins TRBV6-1 to TRBJ2-4; D remains ambiguous. V lost 7 bases and J 1 base, leaving 8 bases between the germline ends. Per germline, CDR1 MNHNS and CDR2 SASEGT. The CDR3 length is 13 residues. CDR3 nucleotide sequence: TGTGCCAGCACCCCTCTTGCCAAAAACATTCAGTACTTC. This gives the protein CASTPLAKNIQYF.

This chain links TRBV6-5 with TRBJ2-7, with a tentative D call TRBD1 (6 bases). This CDR3 is built from 14 residues. V lost 5 bases to trimming and J lost 5 bases, with 16 bases between them. Germline CDR1 reads MNHEY; CDR2 reads SVGAGI. The CDR3 protein is CASSPLDSIHEQYV. The DNA of the CDR3 is TGTGCCAGCAGTCCCCTGGACAGTATTCACGAGCAGTACGTC.

This clonotype was seen repeatedly, ten times or more. The chain couples TRBV4-1 to TRBJ2-2, with D perhaps matching TRBD1 (5 bases). Germline CDR1 is MGHRA and CDR2 is YSYEKL. V was shortened by 1 base and J by 4 bases, with 10 bases between the two germline ends. This CDR3 has 15 amino acids. The CDR3 nucleotides are TGCGCCAGCAGCCAAGGCGCAGGGTTCACCGGGGAGCTGTTTTTT. This encodes CASSQGAGFTGELFF.

This clonotype was seen more than once but under ten times. The rearrangement links TRBV5-4 to TRBJ2-1; D possibly matches TRBD1 or TRBD2 (5 bases each). The length of the CDR3 is 12 residues. CDR1 and CDR2 (germline): SGHNT, YYREEE (reference sequence). Trimming took off 2 bases at V and 7 bases at J, with 7 bases between the two ends. The chain's CDR3 is CASSFRENEQFF. The CDR3, as DNA: TGTGCCAGCAGCTTCAGGGAGAATGAGCAGTTCTTC.

At least ten counts were recorded for this clonotype. The V and J genes are TRBV6-1 and TRBJ2-1; 10 positions agree with TRBD2. Germline lookup yields CDR1 MNHNS and CDR2 SASEGT. The CDR3 is 15 amino acids. With V trimmed by 7 bases and J by 0 bases, 3 bases remained unmatched. This CDR3 reads CASNPSGGSYNEQFF. The CDR3 nucleotides read TGTGCCAGCAACCCTAGCGGGGGCTCCTACAATGAGCAGTTCTTC.

The rearrangement links TRBV9 to TRBJ2-3; D perhaps matches TRBD2 (6 bases). CDR1 is SGDLS and CDR2 is YYNGEE in the germline V gene. V gave up 4 bases and J gave up 6 bases, with 18 bases separating them. This CDR3 spans 15 amino acids. CDR3 coding DNA: TGTGCCAGCAGCTCAACCGGGACTCCTATGGATACGCAGTATTTT. This codes for CASSSTGTPMDTQYF.

CDR3 in DNA: TGTGCCAGCAGCCAAGCCGGTCCAGATACGCAGTATTTT. Amino acids: CASSQAGPDTQYF. This chain joins TRBV27 and TRBJ2-3; D uncertain. Germline assignment: CDR1 MNHEY and CDR2 SMNVEV (reference sequence). V lost 6 bases, J lost 4 bases, and 11 bases lay in between. CDR3 size: 13 residues.